Listed below are T cell receptor beta chains from one sample, sequenced in a study of OX40 agonist ivuxolimab in advanced cancers. Using immunoSEQ multiplex PCR, the repertoire was profiled, and TCRdb retains in-frame clones only, with some absent. The sample yields roughly 55,000 clones, approximately 80% seen once. Material: CD4+ or CD8+ T cells sorted from blood, obtained in a trial of the OX40 agonist ivuxolimab. The receptors were gathered from an adult with an advanced solid tumor such as melanoma, head and neck, liver or kidney cancer. Each CDR3 is given with its conserved first and last residue. The D gene is left open where the match is weak.

V gene: TRBV6-1; D gene: -; J gene: TRBJ1-2; CDR3 DNA: TGTGCCAGCAGTCGGGATTTAGGCTACACCTTC; CDR3 protein: CASSRDLGYTF
V gene: TRBV5-6; D gene: TRBD2; J gene: TRBJ2-3; CDR3 DNA: TGTGCCAGCAGCTATCGGACTAGCGGGGGTACAGATACGCAGTATTTT; CDR3 protein: CASSYRTSGGTDTQYF
V gene: TRBV6-5; D gene: TRBD1; J gene: TRBJ1-1; CDR3 DNA: TGTGCCAGCATTAGACAGGGGGGTCACACTGAAGCTTTCTTT; CDR3 protein: CASIRQGGHTEAFF
V gene: TRBV4-3; D gene: TRBD1; J gene: TRBJ1-6; CDR3 DNA: TGCGCCAGCAGCCAAGACCCGACAGGGGGGGTTAATTCACCCCTCCACTTT; CDR3 protein: CASSQDPTGGVNSPLHF
V gene: TRBV27; D gene: TRBD2; J gene: TRBJ2-3; CDR3 DNA: TGTGCCAGCAGTCAGTCCTGGCCGGGACTAGCGGGAGGTATTCCTACAGATACGCAGTATTTT; CDR3 protein: CASSQSWPGLAGGIPTDTQYF
V gene: TRBV6-6; D gene: TRBD2; J gene: TRBJ2-1; CDR3 DNA: TGTGCCAGCAGTCAAGCGGGAGGGGCCTACAATGAGCAGTTCTTC; CDR3 protein: CASSQAGGAYNEQFF
V gene: TRBV18; D gene: -; J gene: TRBJ2-3; CDR3 DNA: TGTGCCAGCTCCGGACGGATTGCCGACACAGATACGCAGTATTTT; CDR3 protein: CASSGRIADTDTQYF
V gene: TRBV19; D gene: TRBD2; J gene: TRBJ2-1; CDR3 DNA: TGTGCCAGTAGTCCAACACTAGCGAGGCAAAACAATGAGCAGTTCTTC; CDR3 protein: CASSPTLARQNNEQFF
V gene: TRBV5-1; D gene: -; J gene: TRBJ2-6; CDR3 DNA: TGCGCCAGCAGCTTCCTACGGGCTGGGGTAGTCACTGGGGCCAACGTCCTGACTTTC; CDR3 protein: CASSFLRAGVVTGANVLTF
V gene: TRBV5-6; D gene: -; J gene: TRBJ2-7; CDR3 DNA: TGTGCCAGCAGCTTGCTCTCACAATTCTCCTACGAGCAGTACTTC; CDR3 protein: CASSLLSQFSYEQYF